The 5 T cell receptor beta chains presented below share a single source sample, sequenced in a study of PD-L1 blockade in urothelial cancer. Assay: immunoSEQ multiplex PCR; the TCRdb copy retains only in-frame clones and omits some. The sample yields around 51,000 clones, approximately 83% seen once. The specimen comprised PBMCs, sampled around atezolizumab (anti-PD-L1) treatment. The receptors were gathered from a man in his 60s with urothelial cancer.

CDR3 bases: TGCGCCAGCAGCCGGCACTGGGGGACAGGGGGCTCCTACGAGCAGTACTTC. Translated, it gives CASSRHWGTGGSYEQYF. This rearrangement joins TRBV4-1 to TRBJ2-7; 11 bases map to TRBD1. The CDR3 loop spans 17 amino acids. Trimming removed 4 bases from V and 0 bases from J; junction bases left unmatched: 8. Germline values: CDR1 MGHRA, CDR2 YSYEKL.

The chain carries TRBV7-9 and TRBJ2-2; TRBD1 is a possible D gene (5 bases). The ends were cut back, 8 bases at V and 2 bases at J, with 9 bases in the middle. This CDR3 is built from 13 residues. Germline CDR1 is SEHNR and CDR2 is FQNEAQ (reference sequence). For the CDR3, the DNA is TGTGCCAGCCCCCGGACAAACACCGGGGAGCTGTTTTTT. Residues: CASPRTNTGELFF.

The chain is built from TRBV7-3 and TRBJ2-7; maybe TRBD1 (6 bases). V lost 1 base, J lost 4 bases, and 17 bases lay in between. Germline V lookup: CDR1 SGHTA, CDR2 FQGTGA. The CDR3 sequence is 16 residues long. The CDR3 loop is CASSLNGGRSAYEQYF. The CDR3 DNA reads as TGTGCCAGCAGCTTAAATGGGGGCCGTAGTGCTTACGAGCAGTACTTC.

The gene calls are TRBV7-2 and TRBJ1-5, with unresolved D. V was pared by 4 bases and J by 3 bases, with 13 bases between. The CDR3 is made up of 15 amino acids. Germline V gene sequence: CDR1 SGHTA, CDR2 FQGNSA. In nucleotides, the CDR3 is TGTGCCAGCAGCTCAGAGTGGAGATACAATCAGCCCCAGCATTTT. Amino acids: CASSSEWRYNQPQHF. Full variable domain (rest looked up from reference TRBV7-2 and TRBJ1-5): GAGVSQSPSNKVTEKGKDVELRCDPISGHTALYWYRQSLGQGLEFLIYFQGNSAPDKSGLPSDRFSAERTGGSVSTLTIQRTQQEDSAVYLCASSSEWRYNQPQHFGDGTRLSIL.

The chain uses TRBV29-1 and TRBJ2-3; 8 positions agree with TRBD1. Germline V gene lookup returns CDR1 SQVTM and CDR2 ANQGSEA. With 7 bases clipped from V and 0 bases from J, the junction kept 15 bases outside the gene matches. The CDR3 has 17 amino acids. DNA for the CDR3: TGCAGCGCTGTAGGCGCAGGGGGCCCATGGAGCACAGATACGCAGTATTTT. Amino acids: CSAVGAGGPWSTDTQYF.